Each of the 9 T cell receptor beta chains below was sequenced from the same sample in a study of beta chain features in type 1 diabetes. The authors reverse transcribed all of the isolated RNA, so sequencing captured expressed TCRB transcripts. Clones were sequenced by immunoSEQ multiplex PCR, and TCRdb holds only the in-frame ones, with some missing. The sample gives under 95,000 clones, about a third of which show up once; 0.4% to 0.55% is in the top ten. Sequenced: stem cell memory CD4+ T cells from blood. The receptors shown here come from a woman under 30 in good health.

The chain couples TRBV11-2 to TRBJ2-7, with a tentative D call TRBD2 (6 bases). CDR1 and CDR2 (germline): SGHAT, FQNNGV. V lost 5 bases to trimming and J lost 3 bases, with 17 bases between them. The CDR3 loop spans 15 amino acids. The CDR3 loop is CASSPYGLALYEQYF. The CDR3 DNA sequence: TGTGCCAGCAGCCCTTACGGGCTAGCGCTCTACGAGCAGTACTTC. Together with reference TRBV11-2 and TRBJ2-7, the CDR3 gives the full variable domain: EAGVAQSPRYKIIEKRQSVAFWCNPISGHATLYWYQQILGQGPKLLIQFQNNGVVDDSQLPKDRFSAERLKGVDSTLKIQPAKLEDSAVYLCASSPYGLALYEQYFGPGTRLTVT.

The chain has TRBV30 and TRBJ2-7, with TRBD2 as a possible D gene (5 bases). The CDR3 length is 14 residues. Germline V CDR1 and CDR2: GTSNPN, SVGIG (reference sequence). Trimming shortened V by 0 bases and J by 2 bases, and 11 bases separated the two germline ends. The CDR3 DNA reads TGTGCCTGGAGTGTGAGCGGCCAAACCTACGAGCAGTACTTC. Amino acids: CAWSVSGQTYEQYF.

The V call is TRBV5-1, the J call TRBJ2-5, with D unresolved. The CDR3 totals 11 residues. Germline CDR1 is SGHRS and CDR2 is YFSETQ. V gave up 3 bases and J gave up 2 bases, with 2 bases separating them. CDR3 nucleotides: TGCGCCAGCAGCTCACAAGAGACCCAGTACTTC. This translates into CASSSQETQYF.

This clone was picked up many times. This chain connects TRBV13 to TRBJ1-5; TRBD1 might be the D (5 bases). The V gene's germline CDR1 is PRHDT and CDR2 FYEKMQ (reference sequence). Trimming pared 3 bases from V and 7 bases from J, leaving 7 bases between. This CDR3 contains 12 residues. The CDR3 region has the DNA TGTGCCAGCAGCTTGGAGGGGCAGCCCCAGCATTTT. Protein sequence: CASSLEGQPQHF.

This clone showed up just a few times. The chain uses TRBV18 and TRBJ1-1; perhaps TRBD1 as D (5 bases). Trimming took 4 bases from V and 0 from J, leaving 15 bases between them. From germline, CDR1 is KGHSH and CDR2 LQKENI. This CDR3 contains 16 residues. The CDR3 loop reads CASSLQGRSMNTEAFF. CDR3 sequence (DNA): TGTGCCAGCTCACTCCAGGGCAGGAGCATGAACACTGAAGCTTTCTTT.

The chain uses TRBV6-5 and TRBJ2-1; 8 bases map to TRBD2. J gave up 5 bases and V 2 bases, and 5 bases lay outside the gene matches. The CDR3 is 15 amino acids. Germline CDR1 and CDR2: MNHEY and SVGAGI. CDR3 nucleotide sequence: TGTGCCAGCAGTTACGGGCTAGCGGGTGACAATGAGCAGTTCTTC. Residues: CASSYGLAGDNEQFF.

In its sample, this clone was seen a few times. This chain joins TRBV11-2 and TRBJ2-5; D not certain. CDR1 SGHAT and CDR2 FQNNGV come from the germline V gene. Between the trimmed V and J ends, which lost 5 bases and 4 bases, there was a span of 11 bases. This CDR3 is 13 amino acids long. CDR3 in amino acids: CASSAVMLETQYF. In nucleotides, the CDR3 is TGTGCCAGCAGCGCAGTCATGCTAGAGACCCAGTACTTC.

This clone was detected a few times. This rearrangement joins TRBV27 to TRBJ2-5, with 9 bases matching TRBD1. Per germline, CDR1 MNHEY and CDR2 SMNVEV (reference sequence). V lost 6 bases, J lost 4 bases, and 3 bases stayed unmatched. The CDR3 contains 13 residues. The CDR3: CASRNRGRETQYF. CDR3 DNA: TGTGCCAGCAGAAACAGGGGGCGAGAGACCCAGTACTTC.

This clone was picked up one time. The rearrangement uses TRBV9 and TRBJ1-2; the D gene is possibly TRBD1 (5 bases). Trimming removed 3 bases from V and 4 bases from J, with 22 bases in between. This CDR3 has 17 amino acids. Germline V gene data show CDR1 as SGDLS and CDR2 as YYNGEE. The CDR3 DNA reads as TGTGCCAGCAGCGCGACTTCCACAGGAATTAAGGCCTATGGCTACACCTTC. Protein product: CASSATSTGIKAYGYTF. Complete variable domain (other parts from reference TRBV9 and TRBJ1-2): DSGVTQTPKHLITATGQRVTLRCSPRSGDLSVYWYQQSLDQGLQFLIQYYNGEERAKGNILERFSAQQFPDLHSELNLSSLELGDSALYFCASSATSTGIKAYGYTFGSGTRLTVV.